There are many counts of the clone carrying this T cell receptor (beta chain). This CDR3 contains 17 residues. Germline V lookup: CDR1 KGHDR, CDR2 SFDVKD. V dropped 4 bases and J dropped 3; count of bases not matched to a gene: 10. The sample belongs to a study of early T cells in non-severe SARS-CoV-2 infection. Study summary: Sequencing was performed on bulk RNA from unsorted whole blood, leaving chains unpaired.

Unique molecular identifiers were added to individual cDNA molecules. One entry per CDR3 protein results from TCRdb running MiXCR on the 5' RACE reads. Of roughly 35,000 distinct CDR3 sequences listed, around 7% are singletons. The chain links TRBV24-1 to TRBJ2-1; 8 nucleotides match TRBD2. Material: whole blood. The source is an adult who was a healthcare worker with PCR-confirmed SARS-CoV-2 infection or an uninfected control (not recorded which). CDR3 bases: TGTGCCACCAGTGACCGTCAAGCGGGAGAGGTCTACAATGAGCAGTTCTTC. As protein: CATSDRQAGEVYNEQFF.